The 7 T cell receptor beta chains reported below all come from one sample, sequenced in a study of T-cell reconstitution after alpha-beta-depleted transplantation in children. This sample's TCRbeta library carried unique molecular identifier barcodes. A single record per CDR3 protein comes from TCRdb applying MiXCR to the PCR reads. The sample shows hundreds of thousands of distinct CDR3 sequences, about 12% of them seen only once. The source material was PBMCs, sampled before TCRalphabeta/CD19-depleted stem cell transplant. The receptors were sampled from a girl aged 2 to 9 with congenital amegakaryocytic thrombocytopenia, due to receive a stem cell transplant.

The table lists this clonotype with many counts. The rearrangement links TRBV9 to TRBJ1-3; tentatively, D is TRBD1 (6 bases). The V gene lost 4 bases and the J gene lost 0 bases, with 17 bases spanning the gap. Germline V lookup: CDR1 SGDLS, CDR2 YYNGEE. The CDR3 is 17 amino acids. This CDR3 reads CASSLRGTPPSGNTIYF. The DNA for the CDR3 is TGTGCCAGCAGCCTCCGCGGGACACCACCCTCTGGAAACACCATATATTTT.

This clonotype was counted only a few times. J is TRBJ2-3 and V is TRBV20-1; possible D gene TRBD2, 6 bases. Germline V gives CDR1 DFQATT, CDR2 SNEGSKA (reference sequence). V lost 4 bases to trimming and J lost 0 bases, with 8 bases between them. This CDR3 comprises 13 residues. The CDR3 loop is CSANAGSTDTQYF. The CDR3 nucleotides read TGCAGTGCTAATGCGGGAAGCACAGATACGCAGTATTTT.

Many counts were recorded for this clonotype. J is TRBJ2-1 and V is TRBV21-1. TRBV21-1 is shown as a pseudogene. CDR3 length equals 11 residues. DNA for the CDR3: TGTGCCAGCGGAAGATCCGGCAAGCAGTTCTTC. Translation: CASGRSGKQFF.

About this clonotype: This clone may be a read error of a much larger clone one base away. The chain employs TRBV20-1 and TRBJ2-7; 7 positions agree with TRBD2. The CDR3 sequence is 16 residues long. Germline V gene lookup returns CDR1 DFQATT and CDR2 SNEGSKA (reference sequence). The CDR3 DNA sequence: TGCTGTGCGGATCGCGCGGGGGTTGGGGGCTCCTACGAGCAGTACTTC. Translating gives CCADRAGVGGSYEQYF.

Many counts were recorded for this clonotype. The chain links TRBV16 to TRBJ2-5; possible D gene TRBD2, 5 bases. V lost 2 bases and J 2 bases, leaving 9 bases between the germline ends. CDR1 and CDR2 (germline): KGHSY, FQNENV. This CDR3 comprises 14 residues. For the CDR3, the DNA is TGTGCCAGCAGCCAACGGGGTAATCAAGAGACCCAGTACTTC. Translation: CASSQRGNQETQYF.

The sample holds many counts of this clonotype. CDR3 in amino acids: CASSIGQNPYEQYF. The CDR3 DNA is TGTGCCAGCAGCATTGGACAGAACCCCTACGAGCAGTACTTC. The chain combines TRBV5-6 with TRBJ2-7; weak D call: TRBD1 (6 bases). The germline V gene has CDR1 SGHDT and CDR2 YYEEEE. Trimming cost V 4 bases and J 2 bases, with 13 bases left between them. The CDR3 contains 14 residues. Drawing the rest from reference TRBV5-6 and TRBJ2-7, the complete variable domain is DAGVTQSPTHLIKTRGQQVTLRCSPKSGHDTVSWYQQALGQGPQFIFQYYEEEERQRGNFPDRFSGHQFPNYSSELNVNALLLGDSALYLCASSIGQNPYEQYFGPGTRLTVT.

This clonotype was observed a few times. The chain combines TRBV20-1 with TRBJ2-7; perhaps D is TRBD1 or TRBD2 (5 bases each). The V and J ends lost 6 bases and 7 bases respectively, with 19 bases between them. CDR3 size: 13 residues. CDR1 and CDR2 from the germline V gene are DFQATT and SNEGSKA (reference sequence). The CDR3 reads CSAGVGEPEEQYF. CDR3 in DNA: TGCAGTGCGGGGGTAGGGGAGCCGGAAGAGCAGTACTTC.